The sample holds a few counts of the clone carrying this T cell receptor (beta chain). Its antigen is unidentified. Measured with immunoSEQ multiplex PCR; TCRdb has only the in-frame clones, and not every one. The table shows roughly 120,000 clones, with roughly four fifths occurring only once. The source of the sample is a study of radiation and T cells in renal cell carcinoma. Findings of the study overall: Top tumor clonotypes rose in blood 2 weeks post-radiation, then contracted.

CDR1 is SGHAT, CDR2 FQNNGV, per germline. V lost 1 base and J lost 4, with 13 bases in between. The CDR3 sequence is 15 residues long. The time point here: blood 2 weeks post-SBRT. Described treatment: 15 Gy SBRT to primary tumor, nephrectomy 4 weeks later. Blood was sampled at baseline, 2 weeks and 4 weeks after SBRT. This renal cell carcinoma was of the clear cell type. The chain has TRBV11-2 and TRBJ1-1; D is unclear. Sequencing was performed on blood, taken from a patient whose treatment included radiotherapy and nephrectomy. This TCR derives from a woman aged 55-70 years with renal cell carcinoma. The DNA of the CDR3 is TGTGCCAGCAGCTTAGCCCTCGGTGGCAGCACTGAAGCTTTCTTT. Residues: CASSLALGGSTEAFF.